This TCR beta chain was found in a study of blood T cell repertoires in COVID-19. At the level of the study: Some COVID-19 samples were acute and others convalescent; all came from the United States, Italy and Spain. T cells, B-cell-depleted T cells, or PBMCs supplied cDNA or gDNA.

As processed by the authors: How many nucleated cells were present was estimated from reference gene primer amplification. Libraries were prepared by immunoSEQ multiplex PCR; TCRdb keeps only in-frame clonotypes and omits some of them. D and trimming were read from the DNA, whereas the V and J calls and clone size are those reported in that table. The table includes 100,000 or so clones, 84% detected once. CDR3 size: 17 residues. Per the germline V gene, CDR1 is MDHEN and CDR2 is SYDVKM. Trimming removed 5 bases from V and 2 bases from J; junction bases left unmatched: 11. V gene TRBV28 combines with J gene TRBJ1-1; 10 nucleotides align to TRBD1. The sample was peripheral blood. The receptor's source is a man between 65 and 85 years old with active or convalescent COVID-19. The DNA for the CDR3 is TGTGCCAGCAGTACCGTCGGGACAGGGGCCGTTAACACTGAAGCTTTCTTT. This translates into CASSTVGTGAVNTEAFF.